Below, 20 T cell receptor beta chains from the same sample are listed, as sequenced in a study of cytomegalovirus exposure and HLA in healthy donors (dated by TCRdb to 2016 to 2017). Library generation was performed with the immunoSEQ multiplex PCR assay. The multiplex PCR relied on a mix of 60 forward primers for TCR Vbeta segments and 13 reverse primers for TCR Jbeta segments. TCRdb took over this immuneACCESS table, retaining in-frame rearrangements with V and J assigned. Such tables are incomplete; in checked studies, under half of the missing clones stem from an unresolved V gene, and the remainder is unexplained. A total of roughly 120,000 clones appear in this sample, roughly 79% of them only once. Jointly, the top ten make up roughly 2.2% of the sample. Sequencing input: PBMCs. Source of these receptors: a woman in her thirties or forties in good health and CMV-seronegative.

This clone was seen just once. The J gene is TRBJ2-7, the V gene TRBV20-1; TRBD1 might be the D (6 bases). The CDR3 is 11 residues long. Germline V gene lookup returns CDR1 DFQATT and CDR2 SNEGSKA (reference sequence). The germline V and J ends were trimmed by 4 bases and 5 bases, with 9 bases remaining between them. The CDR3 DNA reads TGCAGTGCTAACAGGGTAAACGAGCAGTACTTC. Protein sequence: CSANRVNEQYF.

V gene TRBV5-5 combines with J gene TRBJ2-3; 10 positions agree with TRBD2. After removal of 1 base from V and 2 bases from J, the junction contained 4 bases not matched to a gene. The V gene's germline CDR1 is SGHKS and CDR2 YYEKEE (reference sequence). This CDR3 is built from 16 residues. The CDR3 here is CASSLLAGGLTDTQYF. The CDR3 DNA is TGTGCCAGCAGCTTGTTAGCGGGAGGACTCACAGATACGCAGTATTTT.

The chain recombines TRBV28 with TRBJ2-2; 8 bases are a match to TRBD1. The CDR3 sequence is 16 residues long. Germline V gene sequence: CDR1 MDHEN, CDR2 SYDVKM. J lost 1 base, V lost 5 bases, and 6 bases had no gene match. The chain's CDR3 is CASSVRTGRNTGELFF. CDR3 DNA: TGTGCCAGCAGTGTAAGGACAGGGAGGAACACCGGGGAGCTGTTTTTT.

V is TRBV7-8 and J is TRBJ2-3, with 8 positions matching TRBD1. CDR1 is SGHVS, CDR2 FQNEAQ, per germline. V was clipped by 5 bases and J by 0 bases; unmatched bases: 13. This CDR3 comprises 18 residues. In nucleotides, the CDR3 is TGTGCCAGCAGCACGGACAGGGTAGGAGGGGGAAGCACAGATACGCAGTATTTT. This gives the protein CASSTDRVGGGSTDTQYF.

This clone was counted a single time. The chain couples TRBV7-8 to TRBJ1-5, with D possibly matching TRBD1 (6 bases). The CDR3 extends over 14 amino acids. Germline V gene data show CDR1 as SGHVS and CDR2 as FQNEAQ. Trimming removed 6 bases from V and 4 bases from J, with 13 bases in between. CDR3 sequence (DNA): TGTGCCAGCAGTAAGGACAGATTTAATCAGCCCCAGCATTTT. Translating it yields CASSKDRFNQPQHF.

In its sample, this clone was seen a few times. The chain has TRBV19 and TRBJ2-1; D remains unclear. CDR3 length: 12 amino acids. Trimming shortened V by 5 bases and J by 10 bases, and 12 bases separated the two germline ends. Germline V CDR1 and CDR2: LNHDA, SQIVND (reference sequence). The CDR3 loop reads CASSLTSVEQFF. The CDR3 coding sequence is TGTGCCAGTAGTTTAACGTCGGTGGAGCAGTTCTTC.

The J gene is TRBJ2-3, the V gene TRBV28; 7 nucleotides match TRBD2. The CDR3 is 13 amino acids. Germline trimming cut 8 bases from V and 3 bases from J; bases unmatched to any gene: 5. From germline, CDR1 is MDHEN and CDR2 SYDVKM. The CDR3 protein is CASGRELTDTQYF. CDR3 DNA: TGTGCCAGCGGGCGGGAGTTAACAGATACGCAGTATTTT.

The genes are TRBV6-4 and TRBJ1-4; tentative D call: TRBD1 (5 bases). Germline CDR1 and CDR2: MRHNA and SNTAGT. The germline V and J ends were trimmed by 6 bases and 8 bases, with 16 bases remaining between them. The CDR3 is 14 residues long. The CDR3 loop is CASSPSNGGEKLFF. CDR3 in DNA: TGTGCCAGCAGCCCCAGCAACGGGGGAGAAAAACTGTTTTTT.

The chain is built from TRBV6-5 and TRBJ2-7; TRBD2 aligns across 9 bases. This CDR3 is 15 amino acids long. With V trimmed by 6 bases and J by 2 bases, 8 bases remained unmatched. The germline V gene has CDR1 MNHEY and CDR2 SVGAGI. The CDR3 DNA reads TGTGCCAGCAGATCTGGACTAGCGAATACCTACGAGCAGTACTTC. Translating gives CASRSGLANTYEQYF.

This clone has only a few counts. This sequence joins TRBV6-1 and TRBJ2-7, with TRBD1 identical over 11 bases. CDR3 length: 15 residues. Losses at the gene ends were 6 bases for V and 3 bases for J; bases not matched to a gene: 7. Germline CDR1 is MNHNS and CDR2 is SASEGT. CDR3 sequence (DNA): TGTGCCAGCAGGACTCCCGGGACAGGGGGCTACGAGCAGTACTTC. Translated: CASRTPGTGGYEQYF.

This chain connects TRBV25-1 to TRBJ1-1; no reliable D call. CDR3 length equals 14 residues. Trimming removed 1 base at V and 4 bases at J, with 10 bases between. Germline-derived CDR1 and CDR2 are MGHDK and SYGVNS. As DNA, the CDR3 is TGTGCCAGCAGTGAATTTAGGGAGACCACTGAAGCTTTCTTT. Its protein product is CASSEFRETTEAFF.

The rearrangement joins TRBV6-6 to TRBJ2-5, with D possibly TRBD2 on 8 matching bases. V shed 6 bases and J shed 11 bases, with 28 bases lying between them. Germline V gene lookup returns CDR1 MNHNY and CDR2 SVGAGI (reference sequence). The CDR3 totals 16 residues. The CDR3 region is CASSYLFREGAGEQYF. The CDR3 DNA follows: TGTGCCAGCAGCTACCTCTTCCGGGAGGGGGCTGGAGAGCAGTACTTC.

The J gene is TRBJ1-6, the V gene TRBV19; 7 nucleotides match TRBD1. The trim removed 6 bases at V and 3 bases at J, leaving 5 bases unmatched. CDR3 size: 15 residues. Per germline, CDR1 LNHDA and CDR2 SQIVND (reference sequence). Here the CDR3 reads CASSPGQYYNSPLHF. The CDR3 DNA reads TGTGCCAGTAGCCCGGGACAGTACTATAATTCACCCCTCCACTTT.

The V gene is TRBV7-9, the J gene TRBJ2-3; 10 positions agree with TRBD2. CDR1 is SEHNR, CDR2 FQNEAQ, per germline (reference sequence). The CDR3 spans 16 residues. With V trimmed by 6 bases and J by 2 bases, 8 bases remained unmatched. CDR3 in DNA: TGTGCCAGCAGACCCTCTAGCGGGGGCTTCACAGATACGCAGTATTTT. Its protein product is CASRPSSGGFTDTQYF.

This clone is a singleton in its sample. The CDR3 sequence is CASSPTGGLGENYGYTF. CDR3 coding DNA: TGTGCCAGCAGTCCGACGGGGGGGCTCGGTGAAAACTATGGCTACACCTTC. This chain uses TRBV27 with TRBJ1-2; D perhaps matches TRBD1 (6 bases). The CDR3 is 17 residues long. CDR1 and CDR2 from the germline V gene are MNHEY and SMNVEV (reference sequence). V gave up 5 bases and J gave up 2 bases, with 21 bases separating them.

The CDR3 region is CASSYERGSRPQHF. CDR3 sequence (DNA): TGTGCCAGCAGTTACGAACGGGGATCACGGCCCCAGCATTTT. The chain employs TRBV6-5 and TRBJ1-5; D is ambiguous. The CDR3 is made up of 14 amino acids. With 2 bases removed from V and 9 bases from J, the gap between germline ends came to 14 bases. Germline assignment: CDR1 MNHEY and CDR2 SVGAGI.

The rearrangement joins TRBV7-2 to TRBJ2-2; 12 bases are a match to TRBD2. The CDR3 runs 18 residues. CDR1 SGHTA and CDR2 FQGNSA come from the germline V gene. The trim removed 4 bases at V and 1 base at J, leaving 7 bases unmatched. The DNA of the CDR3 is TGTGCCAGCAGCTCGACCGGGACTAGCGGGTGGAACACCGGGGAGCTGTTTTTT. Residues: CASSSTGTSGWNTGELFF.

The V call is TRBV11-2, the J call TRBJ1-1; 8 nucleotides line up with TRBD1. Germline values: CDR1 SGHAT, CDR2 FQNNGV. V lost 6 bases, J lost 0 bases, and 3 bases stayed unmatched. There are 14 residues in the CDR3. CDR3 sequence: CASSPGGVNTEAFF. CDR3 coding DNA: TGTGCCAGCAGTCCAGGGGGCGTGAACACTGAAGCTTTCTTT. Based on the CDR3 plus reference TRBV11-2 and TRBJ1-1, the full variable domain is EAGVAQSPRYKIIEKRQSVAFWCNPISGHATLYWYQQILGQGPKLLIQFQNNGVVDDSQLPKDRFSAERLKGVDSTLKIQPAKLEDSAVYLCASSPGGVNTEAFFGQGTRLTVV.

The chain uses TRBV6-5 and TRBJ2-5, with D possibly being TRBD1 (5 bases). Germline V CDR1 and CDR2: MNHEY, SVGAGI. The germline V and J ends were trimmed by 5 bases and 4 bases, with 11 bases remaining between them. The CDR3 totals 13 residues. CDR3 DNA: TGTGCCAGCAGTCGACAGTTGGGAGAGACCCAGTACTTC. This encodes CASSRQLGETQYF.

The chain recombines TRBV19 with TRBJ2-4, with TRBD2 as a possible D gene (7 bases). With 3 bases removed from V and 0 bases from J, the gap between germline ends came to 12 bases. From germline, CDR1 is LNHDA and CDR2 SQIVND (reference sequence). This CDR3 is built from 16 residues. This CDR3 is CASSMTRGLAKNIQYF. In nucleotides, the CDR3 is TGTGCCAGTAGTATGACGCGGGGGCTAGCCAAAAACATTCAGTACTTC.